There are a few counts of the clone carrying this T cell receptor beta chain. The source material, RNA transcripts, was used to amplify TCR beta CDR3 regions. HTBI primers were employed in a first-round RT-PCR of the TCR CDR3. TCRdb fed the multiplex PCR reads into MiXCR, producing one record per CDR3 protein. This sample has about 620,000 distinct CDR3 sequences; around 16% occur once, and the top ten carry less than 4.5%. The germline V gene encodes CDR1 SQVTM and CDR2 ANQGSEA. With 4 bases removed from V and 4 bases from J, the gap between germline ends came to 11 bases. The CDR3 contains 13 residues. This entry comes from a study of T cells in Graves' hyperthyroidism and ophthalmopathy.

The rearrangement uses TRBV29-1 and TRBJ1-5, with a weak D call TRBD1 (5 bases). The sequencing sample was made of blood. This clonotype was obtained from a woman aged 30 to 39 with Graves' hyperthyroidism. The CDR3 reads CSVGGSGNQPQHF. The CDR3 DNA sequence: TGCAGCGTTGGGGGGTCTGGTAATCAGCCCCAGCATTTT.